A selection of T cell receptor beta chains follows, all from one sample in a study of blood T cells in healthy people across ages. TCRdb used MiXCR to reprocess the 5' RACE reads, holding one entry per CDR3 protein. The table has around 1,500,000 distinct CDR3 sequences, 42% seen once. Input material: blood. All receptors come from a young woman in good health. CDR3s include the opening cysteine and the closing phenylalanine or tryptophan. The D gene is left open where the match is weak. Only part of the rows carry a size: once, few, many, or a class if the clone is expanded.

j_call | v_call | d_call | clone_size | cdr3_aa | cdr3_nt
TRBJ1-1 | TRBV3-1 | TRBD1 | . | CACSQQGATEAFF | TGTGCCTGCAGCCAACAGGGGGCTACTGAAGCTTTCTTT
TRBJ1-2 | TRBV6-5 | TRBD1 | few | CASSYSRTGGGYGYTF | TGTGCCAGCAGTTACTCGCGGACAGGGGGCGGCTATGGCTACACCTTC
TRBJ2-2 | TRBV9 | TRBD2 | . | CASSVASGGADTGELFF | TGTGCCAGCAGCGTAGCTAGCGGGGGGGCGGACACCGGGGAGCTGTTTTTT
TRBJ2-3 | TRBV20-1 | . | . | CSASAPREHTDTQYF | TGCAGTGCTTCCGCTCCCCGGGAGCACACAGATACGCAGTATTTT
TRBJ1-2 | TRBV10-3 | . | . | CAISGPRRGNNSAYGYTF | TGTGCCATCAGTGGGCCCCGGAGGGGAAATAACTCGGCTTATGGCTACACCTTC
TRBJ2-5 | TRBV20-1 | TRBD2 | . | CSVISSSGRTGNDEQYF | TGCAGTGTTATCTCTTCTAGCGGGAGGACGGGGAACGATGAGCAGTACTTC
TRBJ2-3 | TRBV10-3 | . | few | CAISDPRARDTQYF | TGTGCCATCAGTGACCCCCGGGCCAGAGATACGCAGTATTTT
TRBJ2-3 | TRBV20-1 | TRBD2 | . | CSSGLAGDTQYF | TGCAGTTCGGGACTAGCGGGGGATACGCAGTATTTT
TRBJ2-5 | TRBV28 | . | . | CASRSGGFLETQYF | TGTGCCAGCAGGTCCGGAGGGTTCTTGGAGACCCAGTACTTC
TRBJ1-1 | TRBV12-3/TRBV12-4 | TRBD1 | few | CASSPQGDSPEAFF | TGTGCCAGCAGTCCCCAGGGGGACTCACCGGAAGCTTTCTTT
TRBJ2-2 | TRBV27 | . | few | CASSLFRGVPGDEQFF | TGTGCCAGCAGTTTATTTAGGGGAGTACCGGGGGATGAGCAGTTCTTT
TRBJ2-7 | TRBV3-1 | . | . | CASSRQDLREQYF | TGTGCCAGCAGCCGACAGGATTTACGAGAGCAGTACTTC
TRBJ2-4 | TRBV7-9 | TRBD1 | . | CASSEGAANIQYF | TGTGCCAGCAGCGAGGGGGCCGCGAACATTCAGTACTTC
TRBJ1-2 | TRBV12-3/TRBV12-4 | . | few | CASSLGSGTYGYTF | TGTGCCAGCAGTCTCGGGTCCGGGACTTATGGCTACACCTTC
TRBJ1-1 | TRBV12-3/TRBV12-4 | . | . | CASSGGDYTEAFF | TGTGCCAGCAGTGGGGGAGACTACACTGAAGCTTTCTTT
TRBJ1-1 | TRBV6-1 | . | few | CATRQPEAFF | TGTGCCACCCGACAGCCTGAAGCTTTCTTT
TRBJ2-7 | TRBV4-1 | . | . | CASSQDGFGSPYEQYF | TGCGCCAGCAGCCAAGACGGGTTTGGTTCCCCTTACGAGCAGTACTTC
TRBJ2-7 | TRBV6-6 | TRBD1 | . | CASSPSTGGDPYEQYF | TGTGCCAGCAGCCCCTCGACAGGGGGCGACCCCTACGAGCAGTACTTC
TRBJ2-7 | TRBV7-9 | TRBD2 | many | CASSLAWTSGDFYEQYF | TGTGCCAGCAGCTTAGCGTGGACTAGCGGGGACTTCTACGAGCAGTACTTC
TRBJ1-5 | TRBV12-3/TRBV12-4 | . | . | CASSPSGRLNQPQHF | TGTGCCAGCAGCCCATCGGGCAGGTTGAATCAGCCCCAGCATTTT
TRBJ2-7 | TRBV28 | TRBD1 | few | CASRSGQGAFEQYF | TGTGCCAGCAGATCAGGACAGGGGGCCTTCGAGCAGTACTTC
TRBJ2-3 | TRBV29-1 | TRBD2 | . | CSAEGLAVFTDTQYF | TGCAGCGCCGAAGGGCTAGCGGTCTTCACAGATACGCAGTATTTT
TRBJ2-7 | TRBV4-1 | . | . | CASSQAVLEDNEQYF | TGCGCCAGCAGCCAAGCGGTACTAGAGGACAATGAGCAGTACTTC
TRBJ2-3 | TRBV20-1 | TRBD1 | . | CSAAGQGTDTQYF | TGCAGTGCTGCCGGACAGGGCACAGATACGCAGTATTTT
TRBJ2-7 | TRBV20-1 | . | . | CSAWGQGPYEQYF | TGCAGTGCGTGGGGGCAGGGACCCTACGAGCAGTACTTC
TRBJ2-1 | TRBV20-1 | . | . | CSARVWEESSYNEQFF | TGCAGTGCTAGAGTATGGGAAGAGAGCTCCTACAATGAGCAGTTCTTC
TRBJ2-1 | TRBV4-1 | TRBD2 | . | CASSQEAGDAYNEQFF | TGCGCCAGCAGCCAAGAGGCGGGAGACGCCTACAATGAGCAGTTCTTC
TRBJ2-7 | TRBV13 | TRBD2 | few | CASSLERGVSYNEQYF | TGTGCCAGCAGCTTAGAGCGGGGGGTCTCCTACAATGAGCAGTACTTC
TRBJ2-2 | TRBV29-1 | TRBD1 | . | CSALHTGVGELFF | TGCAGCGCCCTCCACACAGGGGTCGGGGAGCTGTTTTTT
TRBJ2-1 | TRBV12-3/TRBV12-4 | TRBD2 | . | CASIQEGLAGAHEQFF | TGTGCCAGCATCCAAGAGGGACTAGCGGGAGCCCATGAGCAGTTCTTC
TRBJ2-7 | TRBV9 | TRBD1 | few | CASSAGQGLAYEQYF | TGTGCCAGCAGCGCGGGACAGGGGCTAGCCTACGAGCAGTACTTC
TRBJ2-1 | TRBV5-1 | TRBD2 | . | CASRDRLAGYNEQFF | TGCGCCAGCAGGGACCGACTAGCGGGCTACAATGAGCAGTTCTTC
TRBJ2-4 | TRBV12-3/TRBV12-4 | . | . | CASSLALSKNIQYF | TGTGCCAGCAGTTTAGCGTTGTCCAAAAACATTCAGTACTTC
TRBJ2-7 | TRBV7-9 | TRBD2 | . | CASSLGGLPASGKGEQYF | TGTGCCAGCAGCTTAGGTGGTCTGCCGGCTAGCGGAAAGGGGGAGCAGTACTTC
TRBJ2-3 | TRBV20-1 | TRBD2 | . | CSAPGLAGGSDTQYF | TGCAGTGCTCCCGGACTAGCGGGGGGCTCAGATACGCAGTATTTT
TRBJ2-1 | TRBV18 | TRBD1 | few | CASSFWTGGGTITNEQFF | TGTGCCAGCTCATTTTGGACAGGGGGTGGGACCATAACCAATGAGCAGTTCTTC
TRBJ1-4 | TRBV25-1 | TRBD1 | few | CASSESGDRGEKLFF | TGTGCCAGCAGTGAGAGCGGGGACAGAGGGGAAAAACTGTTTTTT
TRBJ2-7 | TRBV12-3/TRBV12-4 | . | . | CASSLMRGGSYVQYF | TGTGCCAGCAGCCTCATGAGGGGGGGCTCCTACGTGCAGTACTTC
TRBJ2-3 | TRBV10-3 | . | . | CAIRSGTDTQYF | TGTGCCATCCGTTCGGGTACAGATACGCAGTATTTT
TRBJ2-1 | TRBV10-2 | . | . | CASRGAVNEQFF | TGCGCCAGCAGGGGAGCTGTGAATGAGCAGTTCTTC
TRBJ2-7 | TRBV18 | . | few | CASSPPGLNYEQYF | TGTGCCAGCTCACCACCGGGACTCAACTACGAGCAGTACTTC
TRBJ2-3 | TRBV21-1 | . | few | CASSASGASGSTDTQYF | TGTGCCAGCAGCGCCAGCGGGGCTAGCGGAAGCACAGATACGCAGTATTTT
TRBJ2-6 | TRBV10-3 | . | . | CAISDRDLMTF | TGTGCCATCAGTGACCGGGATTTAATGACTTTC
TRBJ2-7 | TRBV10-3 | TRBD2 | . | CAISGGGIAPYEQYF | TGTGCCATCAGTGGCGGGGGGATCGCCCCGTACGAGCAGTACTTC
TRBJ2-5 | TRBV12-3/TRBV12-4 | TRBD2 | few | CASSLDPGGQETQYF | TGTGCCAGCAGTTTAGATCCCGGGGGGCAAGAGACCCAGTACTTC
TRBJ2-7 | TRBV29-1 | . | few | CSVMSDSSYEQYF | TGCAGCGTGATGTCTGATAGCTCCTACGAGCAGTACTTC
TRBJ1-2 | TRBV6-5 | . | . | CASSRRRDYGYTF | TGTGCCAGCAGCCGTAGGAGGGACTATGGCTACACCTTC
TRBJ2-5 | TRBV4-1 | . | few | CASSRSTDSVRETQYF | TGCGCCAGCAGCCGCAGCACCGATTCCGTTCGAGAGACCCAGTACTTC
TRBJ2-1 | TRBV9 | . | few | CASSPAPTVVHEQFF | TGTGCCAGCAGCCCAGCCCCGACAGTGGTCCATGAGCAGTTCTTC